This T cell receptor (beta chain) was captured in a study of T cells after yellow fever vaccination. Broader study findings: Subsequent booster samples again held most clones from primary vaccination (under 98% CD4, about 90% CD8).

V was cut by 2 bases and J by 0 bases, with 8 bases left in between. Germline values: CDR1 MNHEY, CDR2 SVGAGI. The CDR3 totals 16 residues. TCRdb called the 5' RACE reads again in MiXCR, with one record for every CDR3 protein. The sample has around 320,000 distinct CDR3 sequences, roughly a tenth seen once. In the case of this clonotype: Its antigen is undetermined.

The genes are TRBV6-5 and TRBJ1-6; D unclear. This material consisted of CD4+ T cells sorted from PBMCs, taken 45 days after the yellow fever booster vaccination. The sequence derives from a man between 18 and 29 years old who received the YFV17D yellow fever vaccine. The CDR3 loop reads CASSYNGISYNSPLHF. CDR3 sequence (DNA): TGTGCCAGCAGTTACAACGGCATCTCCTATAATTCACCCCTCCACTTT.